Ten or more counts support the clone carrying this T cell receptor (beta chain). All patients were untreated before thyroid surgery. CDR3 length: 13 residues. V shed 5 bases and J shed 5 bases, with 12 bases lying between them. Germline loops: CDR1 LNHDA, CDR2 SQIVND (reference sequence). This sample is drawn from a study of metastatic and nonmetastatic thyroid tumors. From the PCR reads, TCRdb re-called clones with MiXCR. Of about 93,000 clones detected, about an eighth appear once; the ten largest clones hold 10% to 12%. The rearrangement uses TRBV19 and TRBJ2-5; D perhaps matches TRBD1 (6 bases). Sequencing used blood. The source of this sequence is a female donor with papillary thyroid cancer or a benign thyroid nodule (not recorded which). Some clones in this sample may be carry-over from other donors' samples. DNA for the CDR3: TGTGCCAGTAGTTTCCAGGGGCGTGAGACCCAGTACTTC. Its translation is CASSFQGRETQYF.